The 10 T cell receptor beta chains below all came from one sample that was sequenced in a study of beta chain features in type 1 diabetes. As every portion of the isolated RNA was reverse transcribed, the sequencing read expressed TCRB transcripts. TCRdb keeps only in-frame clones here, not all; method: immunoSEQ multiplex PCR. This table has 300,000 to 350,000 clones, 6.5% to 10% appearing once. Sequenced input: central memory CD4+ T cells from blood. The receptors originated from a woman aged 18-29 years in good health.

This clone was recorded many times. V and J are TRBV18 and TRBJ1-2; TRBD1 agrees at 7 bases. This CDR3 is built from 14 residues. The V gene's germline CDR1 is KGHSH and CDR2 LQKENI. Trimming removed 5 bases from V and 2 bases from J; junction bases left unmatched: 5. CDR3 sequence: CASSRQGANYGYTF. The CDR3 region has the DNA TGTGCCAGCTCAAGACAGGGTGCGAACTATGGCTACACCTTC.

At least ten counts were recorded for this clone. This chain connects TRBV13 to TRBJ1-2, with unresolved D. Trimming stripped 5 bases from V and 7 bases from J, with 11 bases between. The CDR3 contains 12 residues. Germline values: CDR1 PRHDT, CDR2 FYEKMQ (reference sequence). The CDR3 here is CASSMVTSGYTF. The CDR3 nucleotides read TGTGCCAGCAGCATGGTGACGAGTGGCTACACCTTC.

The rearrangement joins TRBV28 to TRBJ2-5; D ambiguous. Trimming left V 4 bases short and J 5 bases short, with 5 bases between. Germline loops: CDR1 MDHEN, CDR2 SYDVKM. The CDR3 sequence is 11 residues long. CDR3 in DNA: TGTGCCAGCAGTTATAGGGAGACCCAGTACTTC. This translates into CASSYRETQYF. The complete variable domain, with remaining parts taken from reference TRBV28 and TRBJ2-5, reads DVKVTQSSRYLVKRTGEKVFLECVQDMDHENMFWYRQDPGLGLRLIYFSYDVKMKEKGDIPEGYSVSREKKERFSLILESASTNQTSMYLCASSYRETQYFGPGTRLLVL.

The chain links TRBV28 to TRBJ2-6, with D possibly being TRBD2 (5 bases). The V end lost 3 bases, the J end lost 0 bases, and 9 bases lay between the germline ends. The CDR3 contains 16 residues. Germline V CDR1 and CDR2: MDHEN, SYDVKM. CDR3 residues: CASSFGELSGANVLTF. The CDR3 DNA reads as TGTGCCAGCAGTTTCGGGGAGCTCTCTGGGGCCAACGTCCTGACTTTC.

The chain is built from TRBV11-2 and TRBJ2-1; no clear D. The CDR3 loop spans 15 amino acids. Germline-derived CDR1 and CDR2 are SGHAT and FQNNGV. Trimming pared 2 bases from V and 2 bases from J, leaving 10 bases between. DNA of the CDR3: TGTGCCAGCAGCTTATCACCTCCTGCCTACAATGAGCAGTTCTTC. This translates into CASSLSPPAYNEQFF.

This clone was seen more than once but under ten times. The genes are TRBV6-5 and TRBJ1-1; 7 bases are shared with TRBD1. The CDR3 consists of 12 residues. V gave up 4 bases and J gave up 7 bases; unmatched junction bases: 3. CDR1 and CDR2 from the germline V gene are MNHEY and SVGAGI. CDR3 nucleotide sequence: TGTGCCAGCAGTTCCTGGGACAGTGAAGCTTTCTTT. It encodes CASSSWDSEAFF.

The table lists this clone with a few counts. CDR3 sequence: CASSVGVSHTGELFF. In DNA, the CDR3 is TGTGCCAGCAGCGTAGGAGTTAGTCACACCGGGGAGCTGTTTTTT. The chain combines TRBV9 with TRBJ2-2, with no clear D. The CDR3 is made up of 15 amino acids. Trimming removed 0 bases from V and 3 bases from J, with 9 bases in between. Germline CDR1 and CDR2: SGDLS and YYNGEE.

This sequence joins TRBV7-8 and TRBJ2-1, with D maybe TRBD2 (6 bases). V was cut by 5 bases and J by 4 bases, with 15 bases left in between. The germline V gene encodes CDR1 SGHVS and CDR2 FQNEAQ. The length of the CDR3 is 15 residues. CDR3 protein: CASSERLARYNEQFF. CDR3 sequence (DNA): TGTGCCAGCAGCGAGCGGCTAGCGAGATACAATGAGCAGTTCTTC.

This clone showed up just a few times. The chain carries TRBV10-3 and TRBJ1-1, with D unresolved. Germline CDR1 and CDR2: ENHRY and SYGVKD. The CDR3 extends over 13 amino acids. Trimming cost V 3 bases and J 1 base, with 6 bases left between them. The CDR3 loop reads CAISDQTNTEAFF. Written as DNA, the CDR3 is TGTGCCATCAGTGATCAGACGAACACTGAAGCTTTCTTT.

This clone was detected only a few times. V gene TRBV5-4 combines with J gene TRBJ2-3; a possible D gene is TRBD2 (6 bases). V shed 2 bases and J shed 2 bases, with 15 bases lying between them. Germline V gene sequence: CDR1 SGHNT, CDR2 YYREEE (reference sequence). This CDR3 spans 16 amino acids. CDR3 amino acids: CASSFFPRRDTDTQYF. The CDR3 coding sequence is TGTGCCAGCAGCTTTTTCCCCAGGAGGGACACAGATACGCAGTATTTT.